Reported below is one T cell receptor (beta chain). What it binds is unknown. The assay was immunoSEQ multiplex PCR, and TCRdb's table has in-frame clones only and misses some. This table holds about 120,000 clones, approximately 90% found once. This entry belongs to a study of graft-versus-host responses after intestinal transplantation. Study as a whole: Isolated intestinal, liver-intestinal, or multivisceral transplants were what recipients had. Uniformly, recipients were administered anti-thymocyte globulin induction with subsequent tacrolimus and steroids for approximately three years. Study-level findings and limits: An association linked early post-transplant HvG declines with peak circulating GvH clone levels. High graft-versus-host to host-versus-graft clonal ratios were found in allografts of patients who had graft-donor T cell macrochimerism.

The V segment lost 5 bases and the J segment 7 bases; nucleotides outside the gene matches: 12. The CDR3 contains 16 residues. Germline V lookup: CDR1 SGHTA, CDR2 FQGNSA. The sequence came from a human donor who was the organ donor for an intestinal transplant. This specimen was unstimulated CD4+ T cells sorted from spleen or lymph node cells, taken before transplant. The chain joins TRBV7-2 to TRBJ2-1; 9 bases match TRBD2. This CDR3 is CASSRRGRAEKNEQFF. The CDR3 DNA follows: TGTGCCAGCAGCCGTCGCGGGAGGGCCGAAAAAAATGAGCAGTTCTTC.